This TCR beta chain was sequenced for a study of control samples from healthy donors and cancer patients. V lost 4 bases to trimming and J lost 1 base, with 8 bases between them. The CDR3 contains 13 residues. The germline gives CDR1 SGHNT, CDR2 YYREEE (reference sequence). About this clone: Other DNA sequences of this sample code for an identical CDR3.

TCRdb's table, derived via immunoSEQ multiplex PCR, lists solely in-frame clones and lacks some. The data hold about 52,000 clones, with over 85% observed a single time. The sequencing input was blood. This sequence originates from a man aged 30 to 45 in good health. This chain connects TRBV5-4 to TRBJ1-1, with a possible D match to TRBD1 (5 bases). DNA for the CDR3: TGTGCCAGCAGCCCCGGACAGAACACTGAAGCTTTCTTT. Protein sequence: CASSPGQNTEAFF.